The entry that follows covers one TCR beta chain sequence. There are a few counts of this clonotype. It lacks a known antigen. No clone much larger than this one lies a single base away; base qualities are absent. The data were obtained in a study of regulatory T cells in long-lasting Graves disease listed by TCRdb under 2021. Background on the whole study: Persistent Graves' disease was defined as antithyroid drug treatment for over 5 years with persistently positive TSH receptor autoantibodies. Persistent Graves' disease patients were compared with newly diagnosed Graves' disease patients by peripheral blood TCR sequencing and RNA sequencing. The study took place in China and was registered as a clinical trial. A total of roughly 35 samples were covered by TCR sequencing, comprising around 13 persistent and 20 or so newly diagnosed Graves' disease patients. In the clinical cohort, patients with persistent Graves' disease had used antithyroid drugs for an average of around 9.9 years.

The meaning of the sample's time point label: persistent/refractory GD, antithyroid drugs over 5 years with positive TRAb. For both TCR sequencing and RNA sequencing, RNA was extracted from PBMCs in TRIzol. The diagnosis of Graves' disease was made according to American Thyroid Association guidelines. Patients for the study were recruited at an endocrinology department in Xi'an, China. Each patient gave about 8.1 milliliters of peripheral blood, collected in an EDTA anticoagulant tube. Ficoll Paque Plus density gradient separation was used to isolate PBMCs, and no additional T cell sorting was done. An Agilent 2100 Bioanalyzer and agarose gel were used to check RNA quality, while a NanoDrop 2000 measured RNA concentration. Libraries were built with multiplex PCR. TCRdb records Illumina HiSeq 4000 as the sequencer. CDR3 regions were amplified by Arm-PCR with iRepertoire HTBI primers to construct TCR beta libraries. Before sequencing, the PCR products underwent gel purification. In the source study's methods: Across samples, fewer than 70 TRBV and around 15 TRBJ segments were identified and used for gene usage analysis of CDR3 amino acid clonotypes. COPE and FqMerger were used to merge filtered high-quality paired reads into contigs. BLAST was used to align contigs to IMGT TRBV, TRBD and TRBJ reference genes, and CDR3 was defined according to IMGT. Highly expanded clones were defined as clonotypes with a frequency above 0.1%. Shannon entropy served as the measure of repertoire diversity, while the Gini coefficient captured V-J evenness. A clonotype found in more than one individual was treated as public. The raw public data were reprocessed by TCRdb itself: fastp quality trimming at Q25, MiXCR clonotype calling, in-frame beta chains only. Each entry merges the rows of one CDR3 protein and shows their most common DNA and genes. None of the V and J calls come from the authors' own analysis; TCRdb made them. The sample has 400,000 or so distinct CDR3 sequences on record, 20% to 25% of them singletons. Of the sample, less than 25% falls within the top ten clones.

What the authors observed across the whole study: Sequencing and analysis were restricted to the TCR beta chain. Only peripheral blood was studied, because thyroid tissue, the primary lesion, was inaccessible. Persistent Graves' disease patients showed lower TCR Shannon entropy and fewer highly expanded clones than newly diagnosed patients, suggesting clonal expansion. Patients with persistent disease shared more public clonotypes (approximately 2,500) than newly diagnosed patients did (966). The small sample size was acknowledged by the authors as a limitation that may reduce accuracy.

Source: peripheral blood mononuclear cells (PBMCs), taken when the disease was refractory, from a patient treated with antithyroid drugs. The receptor comes from a female donor with Graves disease.

CDR3 reads: CASSLGQGALMGETQYF. The DNA sequence is TGTGCCAGCAGCTTGGGGCAAGGGGCGTTGATGGGGGAGACCCAGTACTTC. The sequence is built from TRBV5-6 and TRBJ2-5; the best D guess is TRBD1, with 5 bases matching. CDR1 SGHDT and CDR2 YYEEEE are derived from the germline V gene. V and J are truncated by 0 bases and 5 bases respectively, leaving an intervening sequence of 20 bases. From the cysteine up to the phenylalanine, the CDR3 has a length of 17 residues. The sequence is cut down to CDR3 DNA, 51 bases in frame from base 1.